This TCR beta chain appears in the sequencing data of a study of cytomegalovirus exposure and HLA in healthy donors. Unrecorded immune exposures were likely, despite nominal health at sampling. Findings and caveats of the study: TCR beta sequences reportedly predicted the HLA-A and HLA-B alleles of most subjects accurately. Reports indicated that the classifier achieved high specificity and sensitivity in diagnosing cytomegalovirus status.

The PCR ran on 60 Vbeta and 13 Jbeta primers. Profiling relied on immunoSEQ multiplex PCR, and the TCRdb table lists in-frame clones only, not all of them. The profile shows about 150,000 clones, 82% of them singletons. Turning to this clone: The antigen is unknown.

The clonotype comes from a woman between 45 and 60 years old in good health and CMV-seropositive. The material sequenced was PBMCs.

The CDR3 sequence is CASSVRGGEAFF. The CDR3 DNA follows: TGTGCCAGTAGTGTCCGGGGTGGAGAAGCTTTCTTT. This rearrangement joins TRBV19 to TRBJ1-1; D is uncertain. The CDR3 has 12 amino acids. Per the germline V gene, CDR1 is LNHDA and CDR2 is SQIVND (reference sequence). Trimming left V 5 bases short and J 8 bases short, with 12 bases between. The variable domain in full, with the rest retrieved from reference TRBV19 and TRBJ1-1, is DGGITQSPKYLFRKEGQNVTLSCEQNLNHDAMYWYRQDPGQGLRLIYYSQIVNDFQKGDIAEGYSVSREKKESFPLTVTSAQKNPTAFYLCASSVRGGEAFFGQGTRLTVV.